This is a list of T cell receptor beta chains from one sample in a study of T cell repertoires in aging, cancer and after chemotherapy. TCRdb processed the multiplex PCR reads anew with MiXCR; each CDR3 protein has one entry. Among about 2,000 distinct CDR3 sequences listed, less than 20% were seen once. The specimen sequenced was blood. These receptors originate from a human donor with a solid tumor. Each CDR3 is given without its conserved first and last residue.

J: TRBJ2-1; V: TRBV4-3; CDR3: ASSPGLAENEQF
J: TRBJ1-4; V: TRBV27; CDR3: ASSPGTGHEKLF
J: TRBJ2-3; V: TRBV6-6; CDR3: ASSYGGFSTDTQY
J: TRBJ2-6; V: TRBV5-6; CDR3: ASSSQGSGANVLT
J: TRBJ1-5; V: TRBV6-1; CDR3: ASVEQPGLPNQPQH
J: TRBJ2-2; V: TRBV7-3; CDR3: ASSDRLAVNTGELF
J: TRBJ2-7; V: TRBV6-2/TRBV6-3; CDR3: ASSKGQGREQY
J: TRBJ1-3; V: TRBV20-1; CDR3: SASPIPGRDSGNTIY
J: TRBJ2-4; V: TRBV11-1; CDR3: ASSLDDLRQY
J: TRBJ2-5; V: TRBV7-2; CDR3: ASSLVSPQETQY
J: TRBJ2-1; V: TRBV27; CDR3: ASSAPALAIYEQF
J: TRBJ2-5; V: TRBV18; CDR3: ASSPPGQPRETQY
J: TRBJ2-2; V: TRBV18; CDR3: ASSLNEGQGTSGELF
J: TRBJ2-1; V: TRBV11-2; CDR3: ASSSSRGDEQF
J: TRBJ1-6; V: TRBV11-3; CDR3: ASSLDQGSPLH
J: TRBJ2-7; V: TRBV20-1; CDR3: SARVGKREGFSYEQY
J: TRBJ2-7; V: TRBV6-1; CDR3: ASTSGTVAIYEQY
J: TRBJ2-3; V: TRBV7-6; CDR3: ASSSGRDFTDTQY
J: TRBJ1-6; V: TRBV25-1; CDR3: ASSEGSSSYNSPLH
J: TRBJ1-2; V: TRBV19; CDR3: ASSIRVSANYGYT
J: TRBJ1-2; V: TRBV29-1; CDR3: SVKDRNYGYT
J: TRBJ2-3; V: TRBV7-9; CDR3: ASSPPAREDTQY
J: TRBJ1-1; V: TRBV2; CDR3: ASRDRGQAF
J: TRBJ1-5; V: TRBV2; CDR3: ASSGLRMTDQPQH
J: TRBJ2-1; V: TRBV7-6; CDR3: ASSLGAGRAQTHEQF
J: TRBJ2-7; V: TRBV28; CDR3: ASSPDRQPVSYEQY
J: TRBJ2-3; V: TRBV5-1; CDR3: ASSLDQEDTQY
J: TRBJ2-7; V: TRBV7-9; CDR3: ASSPSYEQY
J: TRBJ2-2; V: TRBV20-1; CDR3: SAYMGTGTGELF
J: TRBJ2-7; V: TRBV5-1; CDR3: ASSHWGDYEQY
J: TRBJ2-7; V: TRBV12-1; CDR3: ASRGPRGHEQY
J: TRBJ2-2; V: TRBV4-3; CDR3: ASSQGVVNTGELF
J: TRBJ1-2; V: TRBV6-2/TRBV6-3; CDR3: ASSQIYGYT
J: TRBJ2-3; V: TRBV5-1; CDR3: ASSLDYTDTQY
J: TRBJ1-5; V: TRBV7-2; CDR3: ASSSGGQPQH
J: TRBJ2-1; V: TRBV7-9; CDR3: ASPRTSGLAGSSGQF
J: TRBJ2-1; V: TRBV27; CDR3: ASRDPSGISYNEQF